Only one count was recorded for the clone carrying this T cell receptor beta chain. TCRdb keeps only in-frame clones here, not all; method: immunoSEQ multiplex PCR. In the table there are 130,000 or so clones, 92% of which are singletons. The data originate from a study of T cell responses to AZD1222 COVID-19 vaccine. Trimming removed 6 bases at V and 1 base at J, with 12 bases between. Germline lookup yields CDR1 MNHEY and CDR2 SMNVEV (reference sequence). This CDR3 comprises 14 residues. The input for sequencing was peripheral blood, taken on day 0 of AZD1222 vaccination. This TCR was sampled from an adult in good health. The chain links TRBV27 to TRBJ1-2; D gene uncertain. The CDR3 nucleotides read TGTGCCAGCAGGAAAAGTTCCCTTAACTATGGCTACACCTTC. It encodes CASRKSSLNYGYTF.